Each of the 12 T cell receptor beta chains below was sequenced from the same sample in a study of molecular identifiers for immune sequencing clone quantification. TCRdb used MiXCR to reprocess the PCR reads, holding one entry per CDR3 protein. Among hundreds of thousands of distinct CDR3 sequences, roughly a fifth were seen once, and the ten largest hold under 0.95%. The sample comprised naive CD8+ T cells from blood, with Jurkat cell RNA spiked in. The subset denotes: FACS-sorted CD8+CD4-CCR7+CD45RA+ naive T cells. The receptors derive from a human donor in good health. Some libraries in this study had Jurkat cell RNA spiked in.

This clonotype occurred once. This could be a read error, since a much larger clone is one nucleotide away. V usage is TRBV24-1 and J usage is TRBJ2-1; tentatively, D is TRBD1 (6 bases). Germline V lookup: CDR1 KGHDR, CDR2 SFDVKD. The V end was cut by 9 bases, the J end by 7 bases, with 21 bases between. The CDR3 is 15 amino acids. For the CDR3, the DNA is TGTGCCACCGGACGACAGGAGGCGAAGGATAATGAGCAGTTCTTC. This encodes CATGRQEAKDNEQFF.

This clonotype was seen many times. The chain combines TRBV6-5 with TRBJ1-2; unclear D gene. The CDR3 is 9 amino acids. Per the germline V gene, CDR1 is MNHEY and CDR2 is SVGAGI. Trimming pared 11 bases from V and 8 bases from J, leaving 9 bases between. The chain's CDR3 is CAPERGYTF. CDR3 nucleotide sequence: TGTGCCCCGGAGAGAGGCTACACCTTC.

Points on this clonotype: Given a much more abundant clone one base away, this may be a read error. V is TRBV12-3 or TRBV12-4 and J is TRBJ1-2; TRBD1 matches at 9 bases. This CDR3 is 14 amino acids long. The DNA for the CDR3 is TGTGCCAGCAGTCCACAGGGGGCAGGAAATGGCTACGCCTTC. It specifies CASSPQGAGNGYAF.

In the case of this clonotype: Since a much larger clone is just one base distant, this may be a read error. J is TRBJ2-7 and V is TRBV20-1; 10 nucleotides match TRBD1. J gave up 5 bases and V 5 bases, and 9 bases lay outside the gene matches. The germline gives CDR1 DFQATT, CDR2 SNEGSKA (reference sequence). This CDR3 is 14 amino acids long. This CDR3 reads CSAEPGQGPHEQYF. In DNA, the CDR3 is TGCAGTGCTGAACCGGGACAGGGGCCTCACGAGCAGTACTTC.

Points on this clonotype: A much larger clone lies a single base off, so this may be a read error. The V call is TRBV4-3, the J call TRBJ2-3, with D perhaps matching TRBD1 or TRBD2 (5 bases each). With 3 bases removed from V and 8 bases from J, the gap between germline ends came to 15 bases. From germline, CDR1 is LGHNA and CDR2 YSLEER. This CDR3 comprises 14 residues. CDR3 DNA sequence: TGCGCCAGCAGCCATTTCCAGGGAGCAGGTACGCAGTATTTT. It encodes CASSHFQGAGTQYF.

This clonotype was counted many times. The chain uses TRBV7-8 and TRBJ2-3, with 12 bases fitting TRBD2. The length of the CDR3 is 18 residues. Per germline, CDR1 SGHVS and CDR2 FQNEAQ. Trimming removed 5 bases from V and 0 bases from J; junction bases left unmatched: 9. The CDR3 sequence: CASSPISGLAGSTDTQYF. CDR3 DNA sequence: TGTGCCAGCAGCCCGATATCTGGACTAGCGGGGAGCACAGATACGCAGTATTTT.

This clonotype was seen ten or more times. This chain links TRBV5-6 with TRBJ1-3; no clear D. The CDR3 is made up of 16 amino acids. The V end was cut by 0 bases, the J end by 0 bases, with 10 bases between. Germline CDR1 is SGHDT and CDR2 is YYEEEE. The CDR3 sequence is CASSLAVEGSGNTIYF. The DNA of the CDR3 is TGTGCCAGCAGCTTGGCGGTGGAGGGCTCTGGAAACACCATATATTTT.

This clonotype has a single count. A much larger clonotype is one base distant, so this may be a read error. The chain links TRBV5-1 to TRBJ1-1, with no clear D. V was cut by 4 bases and J by 0 bases, with 10 bases left in between. This CDR3 has 14 amino acids. Germline V gene sequence: CDR1 SGHRS, CDR2 YFSETQ. This CDR3 reads CASSPRGMNTEAFF. The CDR3 coding sequence is TGCGCCAGCAGCCCCCGAGGGATGAACACTGAAGCTTTCTTT.

This CDR3 reads CASSQFAAGIQYF. The DNA of the CDR3 is TGTGCCAGCAGCCAATTCGCCGCTGGCATTCAGTACTTC. This sequence joins TRBV14 and TRBJ2-4; D uncertain. The germline CDR1 and CDR2 sequences are SGHDN and FVKESK. Trimming removed 2 bases from V and 9 bases from J, with 11 bases in between. The CDR3 loop spans 13 amino acids.

As for this clonotype: This CDR3 is missing its conserved last phenylalanine or tryptophan, likely due to a read error. The chain is built from TRBV28 and TRBJ1-5; weak D call: TRBD1 (5 bases). Per germline, CDR1 MDHEN and CDR2 SYDVKM. The CDR3 has 15 residues. Between the trimmed V and J ends, which lost 6 bases and 3 bases, there was a span of 15 bases. The CDR3 reads CASSAGSMTNQPQHL. The CDR3 nucleotides are TGTGCCAGCAGCGCAGGGTCCATGACCAATCAGCCCCAGCATTTG.

The gene calls are TRBV6-5 and TRBJ2-1; D is unresolved. The CDR3 extends over 13 amino acids. Per germline, CDR1 MNHEY and CDR2 SVGAGI. Trimming shortened V by 10 bases and J by 0 bases, and 10 bases separated the two germline ends. The CDR3 sequence is CATARSSYNEQFF. The CDR3 DNA sequence: TGTGCCACCGCCAGGAGCTCCTACAATGAGCAGTTCTTC.

Worth noting for this clonotype: Because the CDR3 is missing its conserved closing phenylalanine or tryptophan, this is likely a read error. This chain links TRBV15 with TRBJ2-4, with D tentatively TRBD1 or TRBD2 (6 bases each). From germline, CDR1 is LNHNV and CDR2 YYDKDF (reference sequence). This CDR3 spans 13 amino acids. The V end was cut by 6 bases, the J end by 8 bases, with 14 bases between. DNA for the CDR3: TGTGCCACCAGATCTTCGGGGGCGGACATTCAGTACCTC. Its translation: CATRSSGADIQYL.